This T cell receptor (beta chain) was identified in a study of cytomegalovirus exposure and HLA in healthy donors. For the study at large: Assignment to the Caucasian-associated ancestry cluster applied to 75% to 85% of the roughly 410 genotyped donors. Study outcomes and limitations: It emerged from a later analysis that several of the most significant clusters appeared to be linked to common viral pathogens.

Regarding this clone: No antigen is known for it.

At collection, donors were nominally healthy, but unrecorded immune exposures were probable. PCR used 60 Vbeta primers and 13 Jbeta primers. The table came from immunoSEQ multiplex PCR; TCRdb's copy has only in-frame clones and leaves some out. In the table there are approximately 170,000 clones, 65% to 80% of which are singletons. The sequenced sample consisted of PBMCs. The receptor was derived from a woman between 40 and 50 years old in good health and CMV-seropositive.

The CDR3 DNA sequence: TGCGCCAGCAGTGGGACTAGCGGGAGAACAAGGACAGAGACCCAGTACTTC. Translation: CASSGTSGRTRTETQYF. This chain connects TRBV10-1 to TRBJ2-5, with 13 nucleotides matching TRBD2. The V and J ends lost 4 bases and 4 bases, in that order; junction bases with no gene match: 9. The CDR3 spans 17 residues. CDR1 is WNHNN, CDR2 SYGVQD, per germline (reference sequence).